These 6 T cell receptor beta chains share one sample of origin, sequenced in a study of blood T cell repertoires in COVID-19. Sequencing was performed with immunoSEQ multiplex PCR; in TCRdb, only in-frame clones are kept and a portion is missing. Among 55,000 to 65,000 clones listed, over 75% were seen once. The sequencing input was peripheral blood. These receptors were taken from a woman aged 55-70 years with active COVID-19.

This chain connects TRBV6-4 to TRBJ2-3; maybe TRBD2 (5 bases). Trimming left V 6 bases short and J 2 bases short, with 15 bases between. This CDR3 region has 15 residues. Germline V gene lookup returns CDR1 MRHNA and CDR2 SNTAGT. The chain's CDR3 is CASSATDSPTDTQYF. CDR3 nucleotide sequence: TGTGCCAGCAGCGCCACGGACTCCCCCACAGATACGCAGTATTTT.

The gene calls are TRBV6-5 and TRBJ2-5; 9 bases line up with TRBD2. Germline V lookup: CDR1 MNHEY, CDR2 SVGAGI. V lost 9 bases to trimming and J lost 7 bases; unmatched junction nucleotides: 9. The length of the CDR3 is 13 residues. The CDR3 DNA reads TGTGCCAGTCGGGAGCGGGGGGTAGTGACCCAGTACTTC. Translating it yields CASRERGVVTQYF.

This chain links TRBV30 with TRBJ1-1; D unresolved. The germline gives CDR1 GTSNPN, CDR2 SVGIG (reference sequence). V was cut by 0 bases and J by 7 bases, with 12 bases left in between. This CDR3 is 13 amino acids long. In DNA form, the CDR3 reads TGTGCCTGGAGTGTACTCGCGGGAAATGAAGCTTTCTTT. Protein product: CAWSVLAGNEAFF.

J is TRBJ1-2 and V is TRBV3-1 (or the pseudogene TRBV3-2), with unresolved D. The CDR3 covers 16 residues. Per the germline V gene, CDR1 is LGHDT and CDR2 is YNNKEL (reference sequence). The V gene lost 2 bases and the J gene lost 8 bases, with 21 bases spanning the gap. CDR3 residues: CASSQWAGESQSGYTF. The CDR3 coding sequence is TGTGCCAGCAGCCAATGGGCGGGAGAGAGTCAGAGCGGCTACACCTTC.

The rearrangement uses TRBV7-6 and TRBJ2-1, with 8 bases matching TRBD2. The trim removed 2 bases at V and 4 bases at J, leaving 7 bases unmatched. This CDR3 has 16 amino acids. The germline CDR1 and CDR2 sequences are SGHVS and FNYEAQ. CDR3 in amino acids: CASSLRVAGGYNEQFF. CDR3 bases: TGTGCCAGCAGCTTAAGGGTTGCGGGGGGTTACAATGAGCAGTTCTTC.

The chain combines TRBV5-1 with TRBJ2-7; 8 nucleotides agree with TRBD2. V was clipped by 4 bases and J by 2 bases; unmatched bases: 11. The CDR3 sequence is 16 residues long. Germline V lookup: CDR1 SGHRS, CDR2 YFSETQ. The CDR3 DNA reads TGCGCCAGCAGCGCGGGGGGCCGATCGTCTGCCTACGAGCAGTACTTC. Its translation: CASSAGGRSSAYEQYF.